Below, 13 T cell receptor beta chains from the same sample are listed, as sequenced in a study of low-dose radiotherapy and immunotherapy resistance in tumors. First-strand cDNA relied on TRAV- and TRBV-specific primers spanning alpha and beta chains. The TCRs were subjected to amplification over approximately 19 PCR cycles employing a constant-region primer in conjunction with a V-primer adapter. TCRdb re-called the reads with MiXCR, one entry per CDR3 protein. The data contain around 99,000 distinct CDR3 sequences, more than 8.5% of them singletons. Regarding time point: before trial treatment. This specimen consisted of PBMCs, obtained before treatment. The receptors were gathered from a male donor with prostate cancer.

A few counts support this clonotype. Since a much larger clone is just one base distant, this may be a read error. The chain is built from TRBV6-1 and TRBJ2-1; D possibly uses TRBD1 or TRBD2 (5 bases each). Germline V gene data show CDR1 as MNHNS and CDR2 as SASEGT. The CDR3 length is 16 residues. The germline V and J ends were trimmed by 6 bases and 10 bases, with 25 bases remaining between them. The CDR3 reads CASSPPEGHGGKEQFF. CDR3 bases: TGTGCCAGCAGCCCACCTGAGGGGCATGGTGGGAAGGAGCAGTTCTTC.

This clonotype was counted between two and nine times. This chain joins TRBV4-1 and TRBJ1-2; D possibly corresponds to TRBD1 (6 bases). CDR3 length equals 15 residues. Germline V CDR1 and CDR2: MGHRA, YSYEKL. Trimming cost V 0 bases and J 7 bases, with 15 bases left between them. DNA for the CDR3: TGCGCCAGCAGCCAAGATCTGGGAGGGGGAGGTGGCTACACCTTC. It yields the protein CASSQDLGGGGGYTF.

There are many counts of this clonotype. The chain employs TRBV29-1 and TRBJ2-3; D may match TRBD1 or TRBD2 (5 bases each). The germline V and J ends were trimmed by 3 bases and 0 bases, with 7 bases remaining between them. The CDR3 is 13 residues long. Germline V CDR1 and CDR2: SQVTM, ANQGSEA. This CDR3 is CSVDGTSTDTQYF. The CDR3 bases are TGCAGCGTTGATGGGACCAGCACAGATACGCAGTATTTT.

This clonotype was detected many times. This chain joins TRBV20-1 and TRBJ2-3; the match to TRBD2 covers 9 bases. Looked up from germline, CDR1 is DFQATT and CDR2 is SNEGSKA (reference sequence). The V gene end was trimmed by 3 bases and the J gene end by 6 bases; junction bases not matched to a gene: 7. The CDR3 has 14 amino acids. As DNA, the CDR3 is TGCAGTGCTAGCTTAGCGGGAGTCGCGGATACGCAGTATTTT. Amino acids: CSASLAGVADTQYF.

In its sample, this clonotype was seen many times. J is TRBJ1-1 and V is TRBV19, with D unclear. V dropped 3 bases and J dropped 10 bases, with 12 bases sitting between them. Germline V lookup: CDR1 LNHDA, CDR2 SQIVND (reference sequence). This CDR3 is built from 12 residues. The CDR3 reads CASSIGTLGAFF. CDR3 DNA sequence: TGTGCCAGTAGTATCGGAACCTTGGGAGCTTTCTTT.

This clonotype showed up many times. The chain has TRBV23-1 and TRBJ1-5, with D possibly matching TRBD1 (6 bases). TRBV23-1 is annotated as an ORF whose role is uncertain. CDR3 length: 15 residues. V was pared by 7 bases and J by 5 bases, with 18 bases between. The DNA of the CDR3 is TGCGCCAGCAACCATGGGGGGGCTGGGGATCAGCCCCAGCATTTT. This codes for CASNHGGAGDQPQHF.

Many counts were recorded for this clonotype. V is TRBV7-9 and J is TRBJ1-4; TRBD1 might be the D (5 bases). Trimming cost V 1 base and J 4 bases, with 10 bases left between them. Per the germline V gene, CDR1 is SEHNR and CDR2 is FQNEAQ (reference sequence). The CDR3 sequence is 15 residues long. CDR3 coding DNA: TGTGCCAGCAGCTTAGGGGACGGCATTAATGAAAAACTGTTTTTT. Its translation: CASSLGDGINEKLFF.

This clonotype has at least ten counts. The V and J genes are TRBV18 and TRBJ2-3; TRBD1 is a possible D gene (5 bases). CDR1 and CDR2 (germline): KGHSH, LQKENI. V lost 3 bases and J lost 2, with 12 bases in between. The CDR3 has 15 amino acids. The CDR3: CASSPSQGLTDTQYF. The CDR3 DNA follows: TGTGCCAGCTCACCGAGTCAGGGTCTCACAGATACGCAGTATTTT.

This clonotype has a single count. The DNA of the CDR3 is TGTGCCAGCAGCGCGTCTGAGGGAGTTATAAATGAGCAGTTCTTC. Protein product: CASSASEGVINEQFF. The rearrangement uses TRBV7-9 and TRBJ2-1; D might be TRBD2 (5 bases). Germline values: CDR1 SEHNR, CDR2 FQNEAQ (reference sequence). V was shortened by 5 bases and J by 7 bases, with 18 bases between the two germline ends. The CDR3 length is 15 residues.

This clonotype was seen at least ten times. The rearrangement uses TRBV4-2 and TRBJ2-1; D gene uncertain. The CDR3 runs 13 residues. Germline CDR1 and CDR2: LGHNA and YNFKEQ. V was pared by 0 bases and J by 8 bases, with 8 bases between. CDR3 sequence reads: CASSQETGDEQFF. The CDR3, as DNA: TGTGCCAGCAGCCAAGAGACCGGAGATGAGCAGTTCTTC.

This clonotype has a count of ten or more. The chain is built from TRBV2 and TRBJ2-1; 7 bases align to TRBD2. This CDR3 has 15 residues. The junction had 6 bases not matched to a gene; V was cut back by 3 bases and J by 4 bases. Germline values: CDR1 SNHLY, CDR2 FYNNEI. For the CDR3, the DNA is TGTGCCAGCAGTGATTCGTTGGGAGGGTACAATGAGCAGTTCTTC. It is translated as CASSDSLGGYNEQFF.

This clonotype was seen many times. The genes are TRBV28 and TRBJ2-5, with D maybe TRBD1 (6 bases). V lost 6 bases and J 1 base, leaving 9 bases between the germline ends. CDR3 length equals 13 residues. In germline, CDR1 is MDHEN, CDR2 SYDVKM. As DNA, the CDR3 is TGTGCCAGCAGAACAGGGCCCCAAGAGACCCAGTACTTC. Translation gives CASRTGPQETQYF.

This clonotype was detected ten times or more. The chain joins TRBV6-6 to TRBJ2-1, with D possibly TRBD2 on 6 matching bases. CDR3 length: 16 residues. Trimming shortened V by 0 bases and J by 0 bases, and 9 bases separated the two germline ends. CDR1 is MNHNY and CDR2 is SVGAGI in the germline V gene (reference sequence). The CDR3 is CASSYSTGSSYNEQFF. CDR3 coding DNA: TGTGCCAGCAGTTACTCGACCGGGAGCTCCTACAATGAGCAGTTCTTC.